The 27 T cell receptor beta chains presented below share a single source sample, sequenced in a study of blood T cell repertoires in COVID-19. Profiled with immunoSEQ multiplex PCR; TCRdb holds only in-frame clones, not every one. The table shows about 290,000 clones, with around 90% occurring only once. The sequenced sample was PBMCs or T cells enriched from blood (not recorded which). Receptors originate from a woman in her thirties or forties who had recovered from COVID-19.

V is TRBV19 and J is TRBJ1-2; D possibly corresponds to TRBD1 (6 bases). The V end lost 5 bases, the J end lost 4 bases, and 14 bases lay between the germline ends. This CDR3 has 14 residues. Germline V CDR1 and CDR2: LNHDA, SQIVND (reference sequence). The CDR3 bases are TGTGCCAGTAGTCCGCAGACAGGCCTCTATGGCTACACCTTC. It codes for CASSPQTGLYGYTF.

The chain is built from TRBV5-5 and TRBJ1-1, with D hard to call. V lost 4 bases, J lost 1 base, and 5 bases lay in between. Germline V gives CDR1 SGHKS, CDR2 YYEKEE (reference sequence). The CDR3 is 12 amino acids. CDR3 nucleotide sequence: TGTGCCAGCAGCGAGGGGAACACTGAAGCTTTCTTT. Amino acid sequence: CASSEGNTEAFF.

This clone was seen a single time. The chain couples TRBV3-1 (or the pseudogene TRBV3-2) to TRBJ1-2; D remains ambiguous. Trimming removed 2 bases from V and 8 bases from J, with 12 bases in between. The CDR3 loop spans 13 amino acids. Looked up from germline, CDR1 is LGHDT and CDR2 is YNNKEL (reference sequence). CDR3 residues: CASSQLGRSGYTF. The CDR3 coding sequence is TGTGCCAGCAGCCAATTAGGGAGAAGCGGCTACACCTTC.

This clone was counted a single time. The rearrangement links TRBV6-5 to TRBJ2-1; 9 bases fit TRBD2. J was trimmed by 0 bases and V by 8 bases; bases with no gene match: 5. Germline loops: CDR1 MNHEY, CDR2 SVGAGI. The CDR3 contains 15 residues. The CDR3 DNA follows: TGTGCCAGCGGCGAGCGGGGGGACTCCTACAATGAGCAGTTCTTC. Translation: CASGERGDSYNEQFF.

The chain joins TRBV29-1 to TRBJ1-5; D perhaps matches TRBD1 (5 bases). CDR3 length equals 13 residues. The V end was cut by 7 bases, the J end by 1 base, with 11 bases between. Per the germline V gene, CDR1 is SQVTM and CDR2 is ANQGSEA. The CDR3 spells CSGSQGSNQPQHF. The CDR3 DNA is TGCAGCGGGAGCCAGGGAAGCAATCAGCCCCAGCATTTT.

This chain joins TRBV7-2 and TRBJ1-4; D is unresolved. The CDR3 extends over 15 amino acids. The germline V gene has CDR1 SGHTA and CDR2 FQGNSA. V was shortened by 1 base and J by 7 bases, with 13 bases between the two germline ends. As DNA, the CDR3 is TGTGCCAGCAGCTTAGAAGGTCTCCGGGGTGAAAAACTGTTTTTT. It specifies CASSLEGLRGEKLFF.

The chain has TRBV29-1 and TRBJ1-2; 8 bases align to TRBD1. J lost 4 bases, V lost 5 bases, and 6 bases had no gene match. Germline values: CDR1 SQVTM, CDR2 ANQGSEA. CDR3 length: 13 residues. CDR3 protein: CSVRQGAIYGYTF. The CDR3 region has the DNA TGCAGCGTTCGGCAGGGGGCGATCTATGGCTACACCTTC.

V gene TRBV7-9 combines with J gene TRBJ1-2; tentatively, D is TRBD1 (6 bases). The CDR3 contains 15 residues. V lost 4 bases and J 4 bases, leaving 16 bases between the germline ends. Looked up from germline, CDR1 is SEHNR and CDR2 is FQNEAQ (reference sequence). Here the CDR3 reads CASSYSGTFSYGYTF. The CDR3 DNA follows: TGTGCCAGCAGCTACTCCGGGACATTTAGCTATGGCTACACCTTC. The full variable domain, rest sourced from reference TRBV7-9 and TRBJ1-2, is DTGVSQNPRHKITKRGQNVTFRCDPISEHNRLYWYRQTLGQGPEFLTYFQNEAQLEKSRLLSDRFSAERPKGSFSTLEIQRTEQGDSAMYLCASSYSGTFSYGYTFGSGTRLTVV.

V is TRBV28 and J is TRBJ2-5, with D unclear. The CDR3 spans 11 residues. Deletions cut 7 bases from V and 2 bases from J, with 5 bases between. The germline V gene has CDR1 MDHEN and CDR2 SYDVKM. CDR3 loop: CASTSQETQYF. As DNA, the CDR3 is TGTGCCAGCACCTCTCAAGAGACCCAGTACTTC. Together with reference TRBV28 and TRBJ2-5, the CDR3 gives the full variable domain: DVKVTQSSRYLVKRTGEKVFLECVQDMDHENMFWYRQDPGLGLRLIYFSYDVKMKEKGDIPEGYSVSREKKERFSLILESASTNQTSMYLCASTSQETQYFGPGTRLLVL.

The rearrangement joins TRBV6-2 or TRBV6-3 to TRBJ1-2; TRBD1 agrees at 7 bases. The CDR3 consists of 17 residues. Trimming at V came to 7 bases and at J to 3 bases, leaving 17 bases not matched to a gene. Germline V gene data show CDR1 as MNHEY and CDR2 as SVGEGT. CDR3 bases: TGTGCCAGCATCCCTATGGGACTAGGGGGCGCGGACTATGGCTACACCTTC. This codes for CASIPMGLGGADYGYTF.

The rearrangement uses TRBV5-1 and TRBJ2-5; 7 nucleotides agree with TRBD1. Germline V lookup: CDR1 SGHRS, CDR2 YFSETQ. The CDR3 has 14 residues. V lost 0 bases to trimming and J lost 4 bases; unmatched junction nucleotides: 3. The CDR3 DNA sequence: TGCGCCAGCAGCTTGGAGTCAGGGGGAGAGACCCAGTACTTC. Encoded protein: CASSLESGGETQYF.

This chain links TRBV6-5 with TRBJ2-7; D remains unclear. There are 11 residues in the CDR3. Per the germline V gene, CDR1 is MNHEY and CDR2 is SVGAGI. The V end lost 8 bases, the J end lost 3 bases, and 8 bases lay between the germline ends. CDR3: CASRLNYEQYF. The CDR3 DNA follows: TGTGCCAGCCGGTTAAACTACGAGCAGTACTTC.

The chain couples TRBV6-2 or TRBV6-3 to TRBJ2-1; D remains ambiguous. This CDR3 comprises 15 residues. Germline CDR1 MNHEY, CDR2 SVGEGT. The ends were cut back, 4 bases at V and 3 bases at J, with 13 bases in the middle. DNA of the CDR3: TGTGCCAGCAGTTTGGCTAGTCTATACTACAATGAGCAGTTCTTC. Translating it yields CASSLASLYYNEQFF.

This chain joins TRBV9 and TRBJ2-3; 9 positions match TRBD1. The CDR3 extends over 20 amino acids. Germline CDR1 is SGDLS and CDR2 is YYNGEE. J gave up 4 bases and V 3 bases, and 21 bases lay outside the gene matches. CDR3 coding DNA: TGTGCCAGCAGCGGTACCGGGACAGGGCGATCACCCCGGACCCCAGATACGCAGTATTTT. Translation gives CASSGTGTGRSPRTPDTQYF. Full variable domain (remainder filled in from reference TRBV9 and TRBJ2-3): DSGVTQTPKHLITATGQRVTLRCSPRSGDLSVYWYQQSLDQGLQFLIQYYNGEERAKGNILERFSAQQFPDLHSELNLSSLELGDSALYFCASSGTGTGRSPRTPDTQYFGPGTRLTVL.

This clone occurred once. The J gene is TRBJ1-3, the V gene TRBV6-1; TRBD1 is a possible D gene (5 bases). Looked up from germline, CDR1 is MNHNS and CDR2 is SASEGT. The V end lost 0 bases, the J end lost 2 bases, and 5 bases lay between the germline ends. The CDR3 runs 14 residues. For the CDR3, the DNA is TGTGCCAGCAGTGAAGCAGGGGCTGGAAACACCATATATTTT. Amino acids: CASSEAGAGNTIYF.

The chain links TRBV18 to TRBJ2-7; TRBD1 agrees at 9 bases. Germline V gene lookup returns CDR1 KGHSH and CDR2 LQKENI. V lost 2 bases and J lost 5; bases outside the gene matches: 1. CDR3 size: 13 residues. The CDR3 sequence is CASSPGTGHEQYF. For the CDR3, the DNA is TGTGCCAGCTCACCAGGGACAGGGCACGAGCAGTACTTC.

This clone has a handful of counts. This sequence joins TRBV24-1 and TRBJ2-3; unclear D gene. Per germline, CDR1 KGHDR and CDR2 SFDVKD. The ends were cut back, 0 bases at V and 6 bases at J, with 6 bases in the middle. The CDR3 sequence is 13 residues long. CDR3: CATSDLHTDTQYF. In DNA, the CDR3 is TGTGCCACCAGTGATTTGCACACGGATACGCAGTATTTT.

V is TRBV6-5 and J is TRBJ1-1; D might be TRBD1 (5 bases). The CDR3 consists of 14 residues. V shed 8 bases and J shed 3 bases, with 16 bases lying between them. From germline, CDR1 is MNHEY and CDR2 SVGAGI. The CDR3: CASEPSQGHTEAFF. As DNA, the CDR3 is TGTGCCAGCGAGCCTTCGCAGGGTCACACTGAAGCTTTCTTT.

The chain couples TRBV5-1 to TRBJ2-1; the D gene is possibly TRBD2 (7 bases). CDR3 size: 15 residues. Per germline, CDR1 SGHRS and CDR2 YFSETQ. V lost 1 base and J 7 bases, leaving 15 bases between the germline ends. The chain's CDR3 is CASSLYREGWNEQFF. The CDR3 DNA reads as TGCGCCAGCAGCTTGTACAGGGAGGGATGGAATGAGCAGTTCTTC.

The gene calls are TRBV7-8 and TRBJ2-5, with TRBD1 matching 7 bases. Trimming took 4 bases from V and 1 from J; bases not matched to a gene: 3. The germline V gene has CDR1 SGHVS and CDR2 FQNEAQ. The CDR3 totals 14 residues. The DNA for the CDR3 is TGTGCCAGCAGCTATGACAGGGCCCAAGAGACCCAGTACTTC. As protein: CASSYDRAQETQYF.

This chain joins TRBV19 and TRBJ1-2; 7 nucleotides line up with TRBD1. The trim removed 3 bases at V and 5 bases at J, leaving 3 bases unmatched. From germline, CDR1 is LNHDA and CDR2 SQIVND (reference sequence). The CDR3 spans 13 residues. DNA of the CDR3: TGTGCCAGTAGTATTGGGACAGATTATGGCTACACCTTC. Its translation is CASSIGTDYGYTF.

J is TRBJ1-1 and V is TRBV6-5; D may be TRBD1 (6 bases). V dropped 5 bases and J dropped 6 bases, with 19 bases sitting between them. Germline lookup yields CDR1 MNHEY and CDR2 SVGAGI. The CDR3 sequence is 15 residues long. CDR3 coding DNA: TGTGCCAGCAGTCCAAATTTACAGGGCCGCGCTGAAGCTTTCTTT. It is translated as CASSPNLQGRAEAFF.

The rearrangement links TRBV19 to TRBJ2-2; possible D gene TRBD1, 5 bases. The CDR3 has 16 amino acids. CDR1 and CDR2 from the germline V gene are LNHDA and SQIVND (reference sequence). V was pared by 4 bases and J by 4 bases, with 16 bases between. The CDR3: CASSTWKTAFTGELFF. The CDR3 coding sequence is TGTGCCAGTAGTACCTGGAAGACAGCTTTCACCGGGGAGCTGTTTTTT.

The gene calls are TRBV7-9 and TRBJ1-1; D is unclear. The V and J ends lost 1 base and 6 bases respectively, with 12 bases between them. Per the germline V gene, CDR1 is SEHNR and CDR2 is FQNEAQ (reference sequence). This CDR3 contains 14 residues. CDR3 in DNA: TGTGCCAGCAGCTTAGAAGGCACAGCCTCTGAAGCTTTCTTT. This encodes CASSLEGTASEAFF.

This clone was seen once. This rearrangement joins TRBV29-1 to TRBJ2-2, with D possibly being TRBD1 (5 bases). V gave up 5 bases and J gave up 1 base, with 8 bases separating them. The CDR3 totals 13 residues. Germline V gene sequence: CDR1 SQVTM, CDR2 ANQGSEA. As DNA, the CDR3 is TGCAGCGTTCGACAGCTGAACACCGGGGAGCTGTTTTTT. Protein product: CSVRQLNTGELFF.

The J gene is TRBJ1-1, the V gene TRBV27; 11 positions agree with TRBD1. Germline loops: CDR1 MNHEY, CDR2 SMNVEV (reference sequence). With V trimmed by 10 bases and J by 2 bases, 6 bases remained unmatched. There are 14 residues in the CDR3. The DNA for the CDR3 is TGTGCCACTTCCCGGACAGGGGGCAACACTGAAGCTTTCTTT. This gives the protein CATSRTGGNTEAFF.

V gene TRBV4-1 combines with J gene TRBJ1-5, with D possibly being TRBD1 (5 bases). The CDR3 extends over 14 amino acids. Germline CDR1 and CDR2: MGHRA and YSYEKL. Deletions cut 1 base from V and 5 bases from J, with 9 bases between. CDR3 protein: CASSQGGDDQPQHF. CDR3 sequence (DNA): TGCGCCAGCAGCCAAGGGGGGGATGATCAGCCCCAGCATTTT.